This T cell receptor beta chain was captured by sequencing in a study of beta chain features in type 1 diabetes. The authors reverse transcribed all of the isolated RNA, so sequencing captured expressed TCRB transcripts. Clones were read by immunoSEQ multiplex PCR, and TCRdb kept only the in-frame ones, dropping some. The table has under 950,000 clones, 15% to 20% seen once. There are 13 residues in the CDR3. Germline loops: CDR1 SGHTA, CDR2 FQGTGA. Trimming removed 3 bases from V and 7 bases from J, with 12 bases in between. Sequencing was carried out using naive CD4+ T cells from blood. The rearrangement uses TRBV7-3 and TRBJ2-5; unclear D gene. The clonotype was recovered from a woman aged 18-29 years in good health. CDR3 nucleotides: TGTGCCAGCAGCTTGGTTTCGGGCCGGACCCAGTACTTC. Residues: CASSLVSGRTQYF.